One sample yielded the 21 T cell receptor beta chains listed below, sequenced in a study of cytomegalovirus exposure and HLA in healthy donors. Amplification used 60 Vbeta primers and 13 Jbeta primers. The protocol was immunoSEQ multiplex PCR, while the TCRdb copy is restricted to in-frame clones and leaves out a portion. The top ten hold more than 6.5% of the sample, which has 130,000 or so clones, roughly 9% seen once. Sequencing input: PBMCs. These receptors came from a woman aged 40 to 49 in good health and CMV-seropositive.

The CDR3 protein is CASSQDLRTGKAYEQYF. The CDR3 DNA follows: TGCGCCAGCAGCCAAGATCTTCGGACAGGGAAGGCCTACGAGCAGTACTTC. The chain uses TRBV4-1 and TRBJ2-5, with 8 bases fitting TRBD1. Gene TRBJ2-7 matches the end of the DNA better, so the J call may be wrong. Germline V CDR1 and CDR2: MGHRA, YSYEKL. The CDR3 spans 17 residues.

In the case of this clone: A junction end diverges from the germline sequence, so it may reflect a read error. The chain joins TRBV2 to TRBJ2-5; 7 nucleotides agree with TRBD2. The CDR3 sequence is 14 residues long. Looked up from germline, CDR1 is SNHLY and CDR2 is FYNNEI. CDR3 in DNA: TGTGCCAGCACTGAAATCAGCGGGGCGGAGACCCAGTACTTC. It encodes CASTEISGAETQYF.

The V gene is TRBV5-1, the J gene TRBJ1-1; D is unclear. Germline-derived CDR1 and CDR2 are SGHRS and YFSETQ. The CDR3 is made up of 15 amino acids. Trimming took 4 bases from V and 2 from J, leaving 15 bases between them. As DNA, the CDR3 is TGCGCCAGCAGCCCTTCCGGAGGAGTCAACACTGAAGCTTTCTTT. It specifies CASSPSGGVNTEAFF. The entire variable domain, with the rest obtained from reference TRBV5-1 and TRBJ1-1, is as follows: KAGVTQTPRYLIKTRGQQVTLSCSPISGHRSVSWYQQTPGQGLQFLFEYFSETQRNKGNFPGRFSGRQFSNSRSEMNVSTLELGDSALYLCASSPSGGVNTEAFFGQGTRLTVV.

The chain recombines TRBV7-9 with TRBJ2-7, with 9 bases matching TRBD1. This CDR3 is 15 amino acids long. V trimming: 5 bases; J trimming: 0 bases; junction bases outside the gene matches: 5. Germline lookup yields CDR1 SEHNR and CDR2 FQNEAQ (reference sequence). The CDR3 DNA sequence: TGTGCCAGCAGCCCTTGGGACAGGGACTCCTACGAGCAGTACTTC. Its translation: CASSPWDRDSYEQYF. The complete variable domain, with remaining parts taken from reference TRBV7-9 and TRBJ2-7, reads DTGVSQNPRHKITKRGQNVTFRCDPISEHNRLYWYRQTLGQGPEFLTYFQNEAQLEKSRLLSDRFSAERPKGSFSTLEIQRTEQGDSAMYLCASSPWDRDSYEQYFGPGTRLTVT.

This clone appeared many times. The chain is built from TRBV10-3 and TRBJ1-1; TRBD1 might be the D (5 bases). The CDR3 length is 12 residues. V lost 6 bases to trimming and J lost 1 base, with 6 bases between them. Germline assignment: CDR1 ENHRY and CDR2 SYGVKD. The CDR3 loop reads CAIRGPNTEAFF. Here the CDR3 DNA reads TGTGCCATCAGGGGGCCGAACACTGAAGCTTTCTTT.

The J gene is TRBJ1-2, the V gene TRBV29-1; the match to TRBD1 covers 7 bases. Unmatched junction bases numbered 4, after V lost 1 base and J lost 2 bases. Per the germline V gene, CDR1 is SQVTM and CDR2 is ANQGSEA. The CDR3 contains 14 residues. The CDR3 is CSVEGGGGNYGYTF. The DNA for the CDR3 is TGCAGCGTTGAAGGAGGGGGCGGGAACTATGGCTACACCTTC.

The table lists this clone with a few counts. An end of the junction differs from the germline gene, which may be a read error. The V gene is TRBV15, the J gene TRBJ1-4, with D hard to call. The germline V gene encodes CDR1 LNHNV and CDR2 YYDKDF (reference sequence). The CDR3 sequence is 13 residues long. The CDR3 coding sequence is TGTGCCGCCAGCAGAGCCCAGAATGAAAAACTGTTTTTT. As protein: CAASRAQNEKLFF. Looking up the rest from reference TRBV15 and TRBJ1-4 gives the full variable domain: DAMVIQNPRYQVTQFGKPVTLSCSQTLNHNVMYWYQQKSSQAPKLLFHYYDKDFNNEADTPDNFQSRRPNTSFCFLDIRSPGLGDTAMYLCAASRAQNEKLFFGSGTQLSVL.

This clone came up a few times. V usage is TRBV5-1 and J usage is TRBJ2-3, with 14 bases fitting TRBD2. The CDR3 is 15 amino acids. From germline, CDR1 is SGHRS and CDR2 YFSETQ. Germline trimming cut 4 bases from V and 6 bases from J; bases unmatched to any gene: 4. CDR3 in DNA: TGCGCCAGCAGCCCGGGACTAGCGGGGGCCGATACGCAGTATTTT. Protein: CASSPGLAGADTQYF.

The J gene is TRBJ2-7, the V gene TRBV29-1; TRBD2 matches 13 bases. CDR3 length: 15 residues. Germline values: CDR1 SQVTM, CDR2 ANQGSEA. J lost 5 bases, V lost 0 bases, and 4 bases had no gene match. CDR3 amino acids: CSVEDGTSGGDEQYF. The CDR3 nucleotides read TGCAGCGTTGAAGATGGCACTAGCGGGGGGGACGAGCAGTACTTC.

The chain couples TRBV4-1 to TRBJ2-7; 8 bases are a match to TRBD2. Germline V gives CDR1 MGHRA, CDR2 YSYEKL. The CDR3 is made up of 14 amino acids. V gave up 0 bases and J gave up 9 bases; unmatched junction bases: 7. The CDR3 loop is CASSQDPREGGQYF. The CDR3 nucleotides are TGCGCCAGCAGCCAAGATCCTCGGGAGGGAGGGCAGTACTTC.

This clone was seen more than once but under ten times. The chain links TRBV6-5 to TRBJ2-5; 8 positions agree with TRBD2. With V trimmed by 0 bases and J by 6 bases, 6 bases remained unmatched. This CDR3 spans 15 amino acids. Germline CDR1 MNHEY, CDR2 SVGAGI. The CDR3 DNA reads TGTGCCAGCAGTTACTCGTTCGGGGGGGCGAAGACCCAGTACTTC. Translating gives CASSYSFGGAKTQYF.

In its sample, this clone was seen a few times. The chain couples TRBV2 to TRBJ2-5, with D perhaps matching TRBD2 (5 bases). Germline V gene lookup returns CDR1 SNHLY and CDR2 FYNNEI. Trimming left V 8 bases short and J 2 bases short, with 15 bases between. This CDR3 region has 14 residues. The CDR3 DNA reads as TGTGCCAGCTTGCGCGGACTGAGGCAAGAGACCCAGTACTTC. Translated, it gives CASLRGLRQETQYF. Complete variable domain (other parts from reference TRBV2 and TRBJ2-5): EPEVTQTPSHQVTQMGQEVILRCVPISNHLYFYWYRQILGQKVEFLVSFYNNEISEKSEIFDDQFSVERPDGSNFTLKIRSTKLEDSAMYFCASLRGLRQETQYFGPGTRLLVL.

This CDR3 is CASSIDPGTEAFF. CDR3 in DNA: TGTGCCAGTAGTATAGATCCGGGAACTGAAGCTTTCTTT. V is TRBV19 and J is TRBJ1-1; no reliable D call. The V gene's germline CDR1 is LNHDA and CDR2 SQIVND (reference sequence). V lost 0 bases and J 5 bases, leaving 7 bases between the germline ends. The length of the CDR3 is 13 residues. Based on the CDR3 plus reference TRBV19 and TRBJ1-1, the full variable domain is DGGITQSPKYLFRKEGQNVTLSCEQNLNHDAMYWYRQDPGQGLRLIYYSQIVNDFQKGDIAEGYSVSREKKESFPLTVTSAQKNPTAFYLCASSIDPGTEAFFGQGTRLTVV.

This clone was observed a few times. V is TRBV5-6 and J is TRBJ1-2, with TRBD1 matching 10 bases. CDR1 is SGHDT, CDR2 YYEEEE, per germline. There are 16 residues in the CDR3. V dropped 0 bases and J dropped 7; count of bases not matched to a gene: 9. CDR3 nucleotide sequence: TGTGCCAGCAGCTTGGCCATGGACAGGGGGGAGGGTGGCTACACCTTC. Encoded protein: CASSLAMDRGEGGYTF.

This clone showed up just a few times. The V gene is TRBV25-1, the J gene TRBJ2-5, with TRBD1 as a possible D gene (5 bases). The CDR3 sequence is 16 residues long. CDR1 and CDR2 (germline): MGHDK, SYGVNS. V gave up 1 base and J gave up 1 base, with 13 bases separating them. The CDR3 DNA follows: TGTGCCAGCAGTGAATCAAGGGGCGGATTCCAAGAGACCCAGTACTTC. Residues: CASSESRGGFQETQYF.

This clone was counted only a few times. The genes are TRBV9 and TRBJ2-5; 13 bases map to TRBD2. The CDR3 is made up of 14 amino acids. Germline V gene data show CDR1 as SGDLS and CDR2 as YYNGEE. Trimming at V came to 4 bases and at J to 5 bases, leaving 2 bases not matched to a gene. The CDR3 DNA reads TGTGCCAGCAGCTGGGGACTAGCGGGGGAGACCCAGTACTTC. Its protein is CASSWGLAGETQYF.

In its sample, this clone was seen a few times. Here the CDR3 reads CASSQQGGSEKLFF. CDR3 DNA: TGTGCCAGTAGTCAACAGGGTGGGAGTGAAAAACTGTTTTTT. V is TRBV19 and J is TRBJ1-4, with D possibly TRBD1 on 6 matching bases. The CDR3 covers 14 residues. CDR1 is LNHDA, CDR2 SQIVND, per germline (reference sequence). The V end lost 5 bases, the J end lost 7 bases, and 14 bases lay between the germline ends.

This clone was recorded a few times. CDR3 amino acids: CASSGRDRKKQETQYF. As DNA, the CDR3 is TGTGCCAGCAGCGGCCGGGACAGGAAGAAACAAGAGACCCAGTACTTC. The chain couples TRBV7-9 to TRBJ2-5, with 8 nucleotides matching TRBD1. The ends lost 5 bases at V and 2 bases at J; junction bases unmatched: 10. This CDR3 comprises 16 residues. The V gene's germline CDR1 is SEHNR and CDR2 FQNEAQ (reference sequence).

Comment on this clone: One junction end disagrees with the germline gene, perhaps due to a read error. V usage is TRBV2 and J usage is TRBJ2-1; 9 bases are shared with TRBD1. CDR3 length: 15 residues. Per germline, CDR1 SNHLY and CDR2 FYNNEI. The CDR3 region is CAGRTGTGNFDEQFF. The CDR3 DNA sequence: TGTGCCGGCAGAACCGGGACAGGGAATTTCGATGAGCAGTTCTTC.

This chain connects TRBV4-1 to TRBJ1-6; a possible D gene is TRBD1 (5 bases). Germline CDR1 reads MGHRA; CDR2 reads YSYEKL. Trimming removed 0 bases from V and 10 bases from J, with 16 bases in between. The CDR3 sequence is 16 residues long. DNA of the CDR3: TGCGCCAGCAGCCAAGACCCTGCAGGGTCGGAATCACCCCTCCACTTT. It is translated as CASSQDPAGSESPLHF.

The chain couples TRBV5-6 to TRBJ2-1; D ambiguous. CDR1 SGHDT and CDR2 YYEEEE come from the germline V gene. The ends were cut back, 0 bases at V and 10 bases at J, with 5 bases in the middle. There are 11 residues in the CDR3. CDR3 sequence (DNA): TGTGCCAGCAGCTTGGTGAGAGAGCAGTTCTTC. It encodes CASSLVREQFF. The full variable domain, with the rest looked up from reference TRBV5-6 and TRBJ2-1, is DAGVTQSPTHLIKTRGQQVTLRCSPKSGHDTVSWYQQALGQGPQFIFQYYEEEERQRGNFPDRFSGHQFPNYSSELNVNALLLGDSALYLCASSLVREQFFGPGTRLTVL.